This TCR beta chain emerged from a study of PD-1 blockade in classical Hodgkin lymphoma. Whole-study findings and limits: A significant rise in TCR diversity was seen by C4D1 for CD4+ cells but not for CD8+ cells. Patients starting nivolumab under 1 year after ASCT were excluded.

V was shortened by 5 bases and J by 2 bases, with 10 bases between the two germline ends. CDR1 is SEHNR, CDR2 FQNEAQ, per germline (reference sequence). CDR3 length: 14 residues. The assay was immunoSEQ multiplex PCR, and TCRdb's table has in-frame clones only and misses some. This sample has about 12,000 clones, with approximately 84% found just once. Time point in this sample: cycle 4 day 1 (C4D1), after around six weeks of nivolumab. After autologous stem cell transplantation all patients relapsed, and prior brentuximab vedotin exposure differed between cohorts. Thawed PBMCs were subjected to magnetic negative selection, which yielded isolated CD8+ T cells. Patients received nivolumab 3 mg/kg intravenously every 2 weeks. Comments on this clone: The antigen is unknown.

Sequenced here: CD8+ T cells from blood, sampled before the fourth cycle of nivolumab. The receptor was isolated from a human donor with classical Hodgkin lymphoma. The donor label of this sample is uncertain. The gene calls are TRBV7-9 and TRBJ1-3; unclear D gene. The DNA for the CDR3 is TGTGCCAGCAGCCAACCAGGACCTGGAAACACCATATATTTT. This codes for CASSQPGPGNTIYF.